These T cell receptor beta chains were read from a single sample in a study of cytomegalovirus exposure and HLA in healthy donors. Sequenced by immunoSEQ multiplex PCR; TCRdb stores in-frame clones only, minus some. The table has 220,000 or so clones, around four fifths seen once. The sequenced material came from PBMCs. These receptors all come from a young woman in good health and CMV-seropositive. CDR3s include the opening cysteine and the closing phenylalanine or tryptophan. Fields, in order: V gene, clone size, CDR3 length, J gene, D gene, CDR3 protein, CDR3 DNA. A D gene is named only where the DNA matches it firmly. A row's size may be missing; if present it is once, few, many or a size class.

V gene: TRBV4-1; clone size: .; CDR3 length: 15; J gene: TRBJ2-3; D gene: .; CDR3 protein: CASSQTRESTDTQYF; CDR3 DNA: TGCGCCAGCAGCCAGACTCGGGAGAGCACAGATACGCAGTATTTT
V gene: TRBV27; clone size: .; CDR3 length: 15; J gene: TRBJ2-4; D gene: .; CDR3 protein: CASRETYSGGNIQYF; CDR3 DNA: TGTGCCAGCAGAGAAACCTACTCCGGGGGAAACATTCAGTACTTC
V gene: TRBV30; clone size: .; CDR3 length: 13; J gene: TRBJ2-1; D gene: TRBD1; CDR3 protein: CAWRQGVIYEQFF; CDR3 DNA: TGTGCCTGGAGACAGGGGGTCATCTATGAGCAGTTCTTC
V gene: TRBV10-3; clone size: .; CDR3 length: 15; J gene: TRBJ2-2; D gene: TRBD1; CDR3 protein: CAISNTGGVTGELFF; CDR3 DNA: TGTGCCATCAGCAATACAGGGGGCGTAACCGGGGAGCTGTTTTTT
V gene: TRBV1; clone size: once; CDR3 length: 13; J gene: TRBJ2-7; D gene: .; CDR3 protein: CTSSPEENHEQYF; CDR3 DNA: TGCACCAGCAGCCCGGAGGAAAACCACGAGCAGTACTTC
V gene: TRBV30; clone size: .; CDR3 length: 12; J gene: TRBJ1-3; D gene: .; CDR3 protein: CAWSRQGNTIYF; CDR3 DNA: TGTGCCTGGAGTCGACAGGGAAACACCATATATTTT
V gene: TRBV6-4; clone size: .; CDR3 length: 14; J gene: TRBJ2-2; D gene: .; CDR3 protein: CASSMGWTGGELFF; CDR3 DNA: TGTGCCAGCAGTATGGGATGGACCGGCGGGGAGCTGTTTTTT
V gene: TRBV4-3; clone size: .; CDR3 length: 13; J gene: TRBJ2-7; D gene: TRBD1; CDR3 protein: CASSRGQSYEQYF; CDR3 DNA: TGCGCCAGCAGCCGGGGACAGTCCTACGAGCAGTACTTC
V gene: TRBV28; clone size: .; CDR3 length: 15; J gene: TRBJ2-7; D gene: TRBD2; CDR3 protein: CASSGRGSSYYEQYF; CDR3 DNA: TGTGCCAGCAGTGGCCGCGGGAGTAGCTACTACGAGCAGTACTTC
V gene: TRBV27; clone size: .; CDR3 length: 16; J gene: TRBJ2-7; D gene: .; CDR3 protein: CASSLASEGGSYEQYF; CDR3 DNA: TGTGCCAGCAGTTTGGCCTCCGAGGGGGGATCCTACGAGCAGTACTTC
V gene: TRBV2; clone size: .; CDR3 length: 10; J gene: TRBJ1-2; D gene: .; CDR3 protein: CASADLGGTF; CDR3 DNA: TGTGCCAGCGCCGACCTAGGGGGCACCTTC
V gene: TRBV9; clone size: .; CDR3 length: 16; J gene: TRBJ2-1; D gene: TRBD1; CDR3 protein: CASSEPGTGGYNEQFF; CDR3 DNA: TGTGCCAGCAGCGAGCCCGGGACAGGGGGCTACAATGAGCAGTTCTTC
V gene: TRBV4-1; clone size: .; CDR3 length: 14; J gene: TRBJ1-1; D gene: .; CDR3 protein: CASSLVGLSTEAFF; CDR3 DNA: TGCGCCAGCAGCCTTGTTGGATTAAGCACTGAAGCTTTCTTT
V gene: TRBV10-3; clone size: .; CDR3 length: 16; J gene: TRBJ2-7; D gene: TRBD2; CDR3 protein: CAISESSTSGIYEQYF; CDR3 DNA: TGTGCCATCAGTGAGTCGTCGACTAGCGGGATCTACGAGCAGTACTTC
V gene: TRBV27; clone size: .; CDR3 length: 14; J gene: TRBJ2-7; D gene: .; CDR3 protein: CASGARGGNYEQYF; CDR3 DNA: TGTGCCAGCGGGGCCAGGGGTGGGAACTACGAGCAGTACTTC
V gene: TRBV6-4; clone size: many; CDR3 length: 16; J gene: TRBJ2-3; D gene: .; CDR3 protein: CASSDSGGTGTDTQYF; CDR3 DNA: TGTGCCAGCAGTGACTCGGGCGGGACTGGTACAGATACGCAGTATTTT
V gene: TRBV18; clone size: .; CDR3 length: 16; J gene: TRBJ2-1; D gene: TRBD2; CDR3 protein: CASSPNPAGPYNEQFF; CDR3 DNA: TGTGCCAGCTCACCAAACCCAGCGGGGCCCTACAATGAGCAGTTCTTC
V gene: TRBV6-5; clone size: .; CDR3 length: 14; J gene: TRBJ1-2; D gene: .; CDR3 protein: CASGKGSGVYGYTF; CDR3 DNA: TGTGCCAGCGGGAAAGGGTCAGGTGTCTATGGCTACACCTTC
V gene: TRBV27; clone size: .; CDR3 length: 14; J gene: TRBJ2-1; D gene: TRBD1; CDR3 protein: CASMTGSSYNEQFF; CDR3 DNA: TGTGCCAGCATGACAGGGAGCTCCTACAATGAGCAGTTCTTC
V gene: TRBV2; clone size: .; CDR3 length: 14; J gene: TRBJ2-7; D gene: .; CDR3 protein: CASSEGRGSYEQYF; CDR3 DNA: TGTGCCAGCAGTGAAGGCAGGGGCTCCTACGAGCAGTACTTC
V gene: TRBV5-4; clone size: .; CDR3 length: 14; J gene: TRBJ2-5; D gene: .; CDR3 protein: CASSLGTGEETQYF; CDR3 DNA: TGTGCCAGCAGCTTGGGTACGGGTGAAGAGACCCAGTACTTC
V gene: TRBV19; clone size: .; CDR3 length: 14; J gene: TRBJ1-2; D gene: .; CDR3 protein: CASSNLAKNYGYTF; CDR3 DNA: TGTGCCAGTAGTAACTTGGCCAAGAACTATGGCTACACCTTC